One sample yielded the 32 T cell receptor beta chains listed below, sequenced in a study of OX40 agonist ivuxolimab in advanced cancers. Repertoires were generated with immunoSEQ multiplex PCR, while TCRdb's copy carries only in-frame clones and drops some. This repertoire shows around 87,000 clones, 94% found once; its top ten account for around 3%. The specimen comprised CD4+ or CD8+ T cells sorted from blood, sampled in a trial of the OX40 agonist ivuxolimab. These receptors were taken from an adult with an advanced solid tumor such as melanoma, head and neck, liver or kidney cancer.

The chain recombines TRBV10-3 with TRBJ1-2; the match to TRBD1 covers 8 bases. V lost 7 bases, J lost 6 bases, and 16 bases stayed unmatched. The CDR3 sequence is 16 residues long. Germline values: CDR1 ENHRY, CDR2 SYGVKD. The CDR3, as DNA: TGTGCCATCACGGCCCCCCCCGGACAGGGACACGATGGCTACACCTTC. Amino acids: CAITAPPGQGHDGYTF.

The chain combines TRBV5-1 with TRBJ2-5, with 11 bases lining up with TRBD2. This CDR3 contains 14 residues. V dropped 0 bases and J dropped 5; count of bases not matched to a gene: 0. Germline V gives CDR1 SGHRS, CDR2 YFSETQ. In nucleotides, the CDR3 is TGCGCCAGCAGCTTGGGACTAGCGGGGGAGACCCAGTACTTC. This sequence encodes CASSLGLAGETQYF.

V usage is TRBV10-3 and J usage is TRBJ1-1, with 8 bases fitting TRBD1. The CDR3 is 14 amino acids. Per germline, CDR1 ENHRY and CDR2 SYGVKD. V trimming: 6 bases; J trimming: 1 base; junction bases outside the gene matches: 4. CDR3 sequence reads: CAIRTGDENTEAFF. The DNA for the CDR3 is TGTGCCATCAGGACAGGGGACGAGAACACTGAAGCTTTCTTT.

This clone was observed a single time. The chain joins TRBV7-9 to TRBJ2-7, with no clear D. Germline V gene data show CDR1 as SEHNR and CDR2 as FQNEAQ (reference sequence). Trimming took off 4 bases at V and 3 bases at J, with 13 bases between the two ends. The CDR3 runs to 14 residues. The CDR3 loop is CASSSVGYNYEQYF. The CDR3 nucleotides read TGTGCCAGCAGCTCGGTCGGCTATAACTACGAGCAGTACTTC.

The chain is built from TRBV5-8 and TRBJ2-3; the match to TRBD1 covers 8 bases. The CDR3 has 14 residues. Germline CDR1 is SGHTS and CDR2 is YDEGEE. Germline trimming cut 0 bases from V and 4 bases from J; bases unmatched to any gene: 1. CDR3 region: CASSLGQGPDTQYF. For the CDR3, the DNA is TGTGCCAGCAGCTTGGGACAGGGGCCAGATACGCAGTATTTT.

V gene TRBV4-1 combines with J gene TRBJ2-3, with 12 bases aligning to TRBD1. This CDR3 has 17 amino acids. J gave up 5 bases and V 2 bases, and 8 bases lay outside the gene matches. Germline CDR1 reads MGHRA; CDR2 reads YSYEKL. This chain's CDR3 is CASSQQPGQGAGDTQYF. The CDR3 DNA follows: TGCGCCAGCAGCCAACAGCCGGGACAGGGGGCAGGAGATACGCAGTATTTT.

The chain has TRBV5-5 and TRBJ1-2; D is undetermined. The CDR3 runs 12 residues. Between the trimmed V and J ends, which lost 2 bases and 8 bases, there was a span of 10 bases. The germline V gene has CDR1 SGHKS and CDR2 YYEKEE (reference sequence). Here the CDR3 reads CASSLEGWGYTF. CDR3 nucleotides: TGTGCCAGCAGCTTAGAGGGATGGGGCTACACCTTC.

The gene calls are TRBV4-3 and TRBJ1-5; D uncertain. Germline V CDR1 and CDR2: LGHNA, YSLEER. CDR3 length: 16 residues. The V end lost 0 bases, the J end lost 2 bases, and 11 bases lay between the germline ends. CDR3 amino acids: CASSQERSSRNQPQHF. CDR3 bases: TGCGCCAGCAGCCAAGAAAGGAGTAGCCGCAATCAGCCCCAGCATTTT.

The chain has TRBV2 and TRBJ2-1, with TRBD2 matching 12 bases. V was pared by 8 bases and J by 4 bases, with 6 bases of the junction left unmatched. This CDR3 is 15 amino acids long. CDR1 and CDR2 (germline): SNHLY, FYNNEI. The CDR3 loop reads CASASGTSGYNEQFF. CDR3 nucleotides: TGTGCCAGCGCATCCGGGACTAGCGGGTACAATGAGCAGTTCTTC. The full variable domain, completed using reference TRBV2 and TRBJ2-1, is EPEVTQTPSHQVTQMGQEVILRCVPISNHLYFYWYRQILGQKVEFLVSFYNNEISEKSEIFDDQFSVERPDGSNFTLKIRSTKLEDSAMYFCASASGTSGYNEQFFGPGTRLTVL.

V usage is TRBV29-1 and J usage is TRBJ2-1; 8 bases align to TRBD2. V was clipped by 5 bases and J by 1 base; unmatched bases: 4. The CDR3 is made up of 14 amino acids. The germline V gene has CDR1 SQVTM and CDR2 ANQGSEA. The DNA for the CDR3 is TGCAGCGTTCCAGCGGGAGCATCCTACAATGAGCAGTTCTTC. As protein: CSVPAGASYNEQFF.

The chain has TRBV27 and TRBJ2-7; 7 bases map to TRBD2. The CDR3 contains 15 residues. V trimming: 3 bases; J trimming: 3 bases; junction bases outside the gene matches: 8. In germline, CDR1 is MNHEY, CDR2 SMNVEV (reference sequence). CDR3 in amino acids: CASSFGVGGFYEQYF. DNA for the CDR3: TGTGCCAGCAGTTTTGGGGTCGGGGGGTTCTACGAGCAGTACTTC.

This chain uses TRBV9 with TRBJ2-1; maybe TRBD2 (6 bases). The CDR3 consists of 17 residues. Trimming pared 0 bases from V and 6 bases from J, leaving 19 bases between. Germline V gene data show CDR1 as SGDLS and CDR2 as YYNGEE. The CDR3 region is CASSVVGSLATVNEQFF. CDR3 in DNA: TGTGCCAGCAGCGTAGTGGGTTCCCTAGCGACGGTCAATGAGCAGTTCTTC.

The chain combines TRBV27 with TRBJ1-2; 11 nucleotides line up with TRBD1. Germline trimming cut 6 bases from V and 6 bases from J; bases unmatched to any gene: 6. This CDR3 has 14 residues. Germline loops: CDR1 MNHEY, CDR2 SMNVEV (reference sequence). The CDR3 loop reads CASSGTGGADGYTF. The DNA of the CDR3 is TGTGCCAGCAGCGGGACAGGGGGGGCTGATGGCTACACCTTC.

The rearrangement joins TRBV28 to TRBJ2-7; 8 nucleotides line up with TRBD1. Per germline, CDR1 MDHEN and CDR2 SYDVKM. V dropped 4 bases and J dropped 5; count of bases not matched to a gene: 4. This CDR3 has 13 residues. In DNA, the CDR3 is TGTGCCAGCAGTTCGACAGGGGCCCACGAGCAGTACTTC. This codes for CASSSTGAHEQYF. Complete variable domain (other parts from reference TRBV28 and TRBJ2-7): DVKVTQSSRYLVKRTGEKVFLECVQDMDHENMFWYRQDPGLGLRLIYFSYDVKMKEKGDIPEGYSVSREKKERFSLILESASTNQTSMYLCASSSTGAHEQYFGPGTRLTVT.

The gene calls are TRBV11-2 and TRBJ2-7, with D unclear. Trimming shortened V by 3 bases and J by 1 base, and 13 bases separated the two germline ends. Per the germline V gene, CDR1 is SGHAT and CDR2 is FQNNGV. The CDR3 loop spans 15 amino acids. CDR3 region: CASSFWTMRSYEQYF. For the CDR3, the DNA is TGTGCCAGCAGCTTTTGGACGATGCGGTCCTACGAGCAGTACTTC.

The CDR3 sequence: CASSAGTQGGYGEAFF. Written as DNA, the CDR3 is TGTGCCAGCAGCGCAGGAACACAGGGGGGGTATGGTGAAGCTTTCTTT. The chain links TRBV9 to TRBJ1-1, with 8 bases lining up with TRBD1. Germline lookup yields CDR1 SGDLS and CDR2 YYNGEE. The trim removed 3 bases at V and 7 bases at J, leaving 14 bases unmatched. CDR3 length: 16 amino acids.

V usage is TRBV9 and J usage is TRBJ1-4; D gene ambiguous. Germline-derived CDR1 and CDR2 are SGDLS and YYNGEE. V lost 4 bases and J 2 bases, leaving 12 bases between the germline ends. The CDR3 is 15 amino acids. The DNA for the CDR3 is TGTGCCAGCAGCACCGGAGGGTCCACTAATGAAAAACTGTTTTTT. Protein: CASSTGGSTNEKLFF. The full variable domain, with the rest looked up from reference TRBV9 and TRBJ1-4, is DSGVTQTPKHLITATGQRVTLRCSPRSGDLSVYWYQQSLDQGLQFLIQYYNGEERAKGNILERFSAQQFPDLHSELNLSSLELGDSALYFCASSTGGSTNEKLFFGSGTQLSVL.

The CDR3 is CASSIGRNYEQYF. The CDR3 nucleotides are TGTGCCAGTAGTATAGGCAGGAACTACGAGCAGTACTTC. This chain links TRBV19 with TRBJ2-7; no clear D. Germline CDR1 and CDR2: LNHDA and SQIVND (reference sequence). The CDR3 runs to 13 residues. Trimming pared 1 base from V and 3 bases from J, leaving 7 bases between.

The chain carries TRBV13 and TRBJ2-3; TRBD2 matches at 10 bases. The germline V gene encodes CDR1 PRHDT and CDR2 FYEKMQ (reference sequence). V trimming: 5 bases; J trimming: 6 bases; junction bases outside the gene matches: 17. The CDR3 has 18 amino acids. CDR3 amino acids: CASSPPGASGSMMDTQYF. As DNA, the CDR3 is TGTGCCAGCAGCCCTCCTGGGGCTAGCGGGAGTATGATGGATACGCAGTATTTT.

The chain uses TRBV2 and TRBJ2-5, with D possibly being TRBD1 or TRBD2 (5 bases each). Germline lookup yields CDR1 SNHLY and CDR2 FYNNEI. The V and J ends lost 2 bases and 1 base respectively, with 11 bases between them. CDR3 length equals 15 residues. CDR3 in DNA: TGTGCCAGCAGTGAATGGGGGAGCGGCCAAGAGACCCAGTACTTC. Protein sequence: CASSEWGSGQETQYF.

This clone appeared a few times. The J gene is TRBJ1-5, the V gene TRBV2; D is perhaps TRBD1 (6 bases). V was clipped by 4 bases and J by 7 bases, with 14 bases between them. Germline CDR1 reads SNHLY; CDR2 reads FYNNEI. The CDR3 covers 14 residues. Here the CDR3 reads CASSGTGKRQPQHF. CDR3 DNA sequence: TGTGCCAGCAGTGGCACAGGGAAGAGGCAGCCCCAGCATTTT.

V usage is TRBV11-2 and J usage is TRBJ1-2; tentative D call: TRBD1 (6 bases). The CDR3 extends over 15 amino acids. V was pared by 1 base and J by 5 bases, with 14 bases between. In germline, CDR1 is SGHAT, CDR2 FQNNGV. The CDR3 region has the DNA TGTGCCAGCAGCTTAGTAGGGGGGCAGGGGTATGGCTACACCTTC. Its translation is CASSLVGGQGYGYTF.

This chain uses TRBV11-2 with TRBJ2-7; tentatively, D is TRBD1 (6 bases). The germline CDR1 and CDR2 sequences are SGHAT and FQNNGV. Between the trimmed V and J ends, which lost 0 bases and 3 bases, there was a span of 12 bases. This CDR3 spans 15 amino acids. The CDR3 region has the DNA TGTGCCAGCAGCTTAGAGGGGGCACTAAACTACGAGCAGTACTTC. Translation: CASSLEGALNYEQYF.

This clone has just one count. V and J are TRBV6-1 and TRBJ1-1, with a weak D call TRBD1 (5 bases). Germline loops: CDR1 MNHNS, CDR2 SASEGT. Trimming removed 5 bases from V and 6 bases from J, with 7 bases in between. The length of the CDR3 is 11 residues. Written as DNA, the CDR3 is TGTGCCAGCAGTTGGGGGGCTGAAGCTTTCTTT. It yields the protein CASSWGAEAFF.

The V call is TRBV6-1, the J call TRBJ2-1; possible D gene TRBD1, 6 bases. With 4 bases removed from V and 1 base from J, the gap between germline ends came to 11 bases. The CDR3 totals 15 residues. Germline V gene lookup returns CDR1 MNHNS and CDR2 SASEGT. This CDR3 is CASSVGTNSYNEQFF. The CDR3 nucleotides read TGTGCCAGCAGTGTCGGGACAAATTCCTACAATGAGCAGTTCTTC.

The gene calls are TRBV2 and TRBJ2-3; the match to TRBD1 covers 7 bases. The CDR3 spans 15 residues. J lost 4 bases, V lost 2 bases, and 6 bases had no gene match. CDR1 SNHLY and CDR2 FYNNEI come from the germline V gene. CDR3 bases: TGTGCCAGCAGTGAACAGGGACAGAGCCCAGATACGCAGTATTTT. Its protein product is CASSEQGQSPDTQYF.

J is TRBJ1-5 and V is TRBV2, with D maybe TRBD1 (6 bases). The germline V gene has CDR1 SNHLY and CDR2 FYNNEI. The CDR3 is made up of 14 amino acids. V was shortened by 5 bases and J by 0 bases, with 8 bases between the two germline ends. CDR3 sequence (DNA): TGTGCCAGCAGTACAGGGTATAGCAATCAGCCCCAGCATTTT. Translated: CASSTGYSNQPQHF.

The V and J genes are TRBV4-1 and TRBJ2-7; possible D gene TRBD2, 5 bases. The CDR3 is 15 amino acids. Between the trimmed V and J ends, which lost 1 base and 6 bases, there was a span of 16 bases. CDR1 MGHRA and CDR2 YSYEKL come from the germline V gene. The CDR3: CASSQGERAGAEQYF. The CDR3 nucleotides read TGCGCCAGCAGCCAAGGCGAGAGGGCAGGCGCCGAGCAGTACTTC.

V and J are TRBV5-6 and TRBJ1-5; D call uncertain. Germline V lookup: CDR1 SGHDT, CDR2 YYEEEE. The CDR3 runs to 16 residues. Trimming removed 0 bases from V and 3 bases from J, with 13 bases in between. CDR3 residues: CASSLGTTVPNQPQHF. CDR3 DNA: TGTGCCAGCAGCTTGGGGACTACTGTCCCCAATCAGCCCCAGCATTTT.

This clone was found once. The genes are TRBV9 and TRBJ2-5; 9 bases align to TRBD2. Germline V gene lookup returns CDR1 SGDLS and CDR2 YYNGEE. The CDR3 contains 18 residues. After removal of 0 bases from V and 2 bases from J, the junction contained 11 bases not matched to a gene. CDR3: CASSVEASGTPEQETQYF. CDR3 nucleotide sequence: TGTGCCAGCAGCGTAGAGGCTAGCGGGACTCCTGAGCAAGAGACCCAGTACTTC.

The chain recombines TRBV5-1 with TRBJ2-7; no clear D. The CDR3 runs to 12 residues. In germline, CDR1 is SGHRS, CDR2 YFSETQ. V was clipped by 0 bases and J by 6 bases, with 7 bases between them. The CDR3 loop is CASSLGTSEQYF. The CDR3 DNA follows: TGCGCCAGCAGCTTGGGTACATCCGAGCAGTACTTC.

This rearrangement joins TRBV21-1 to TRBJ2-1; no check of the table's D call, TRBD1, against the DNA was made. TRBV21-1 constitutes a pseudogene. This CDR3 is 13 amino acids long. The CDR3 region has the DNA TGTGCCCGGGCCCCAGGACAGTTCAATGAGCAGTTCTTC. It encodes CARAPGQFNEQFF.